The rows below give T cell receptor beta chains drawn from one sample of a study of identical twins. MiXCR was run by TCRdb on the 5' RACE reads, yielding one entry per CDR3 protein. Altogether roughly 250,000 distinct CDR3 sequences are present, 7.5% being singletons, with the ten largest covering under 7%. This sample also appeared in a second study, on yellow fever vaccine responses in identical twins.

The source material was CD8+ T cells sorted from blood. The source of these receptors is a woman aged 18-29 years in good health. The CDR3 runs from the conserved cysteine through the conserved F or W. A D gene is named only where the DNA matches it firmly. Size tells how often a clone was seen (once, few, many) or the class of an expanded clone, and some rows leave it out.

V gene	CDR3 length	clone size	J gene	D gene	CDR3 DNA	CDR3 protein
TRBV12-3/TRBV12-4	15	many	TRBJ1-5	TRBD1	TGTGCCAGCAGTGGTGGGACAGAAAATAATCAGCCCCAGCATTTT	CASSGGTENNQPQHF
TRBV4-1	16	many	TRBJ2-1	TRBD2	TGCGCCAGCAGCTCGTCAGGCGGGAGAAACTACAATGAGCAGTTCTTC	CASSSSGGRNYNEQFF
TRBV9	16	many	TRBJ2-3	TRBD2	TGTGCCAGCAGCGTATTTAGCGGGAGGGTCACAGATACGCAGTATTTT	CASSVFSGRVTDTQYF
TRBV21-1	19	many	TRBJ2-3	NA	TGTGCCAGCAGCGACCATCGAACAAGACAGGGTTGTTATCGAGATACGCAGTATTTT	CASSDHRTRQGCYRDTQYF
TRBV4-1	14	NA	TRBJ2-7	NA	TGCGCCAGCAGCCCCCAGGGGCGACCCTACGAGCAGTACTTC	CASSPQGRPYEQYF
TRBV7-9	14	NA	TRBJ2-5	NA	TGTGCCAGCAGCTCCGACAGGACCCAAGAGACCCAGTACTTC	CASSSDRTQETQYF
TRBV4-1	16	NA	TRBJ2-7	NA	TGCGCCAGCAGCCAAGACGGGCTTAAAACCTCCTACGAGCAGTACTTC	CASSQDGLKTSYEQYF
TRBV7-9	16	NA	TRBJ2-1	TRBD2	TGTGCCAGCAGCTCTGAGGGAAGCGGGAGGATAGATGAGCAGTTCTTC	CASSSEGSGRIDEQFF
TRBV11-2	15	NA	TRBJ2-3	NA	TGTGCCAGCAGCTTAGGGGTGAGGGGGACAGATACGCAGTATTTT	CASSLGVRGTDTQYF
TRBV7-3	15	NA	TRBJ1-1	TRBD1	TGTGCCAGCAGTTATACGGACAGGGCGAATTGTGAAGCTTTCTTT	CASSYTDRANCEAFF
TRBV5-6	12	NA	TRBJ2-1	NA	TGTGCCAGCAGCTTGTATTCCAATGAGCAGTTCTTC	CASSLYSNEQFF
TRBV12-3/TRBV12-4	14	NA	TRBJ2-5	NA	TGTGCCAGCAGTTTACGGGGGCGCGGAGAGACCCAGTACTTC	CASSLRGRGETQYF
TRBV6-1	16	NA	TRBJ2-1	NA	TGTGCCAGCAGCTTTTCCGGGTCCGTGCCTTACAATGAGCAGTTCTTC	CASSFSGSVPYNEQFF
TRBV7-2	17	NA	TRBJ2-7	NA	TGTGCCAGCAGCTTAGGGGGACTTAATAGCCCTCCCTACGAGCAGTACTTC	CASSLGGLNSPPYEQYF
TRBV20-1	16	NA	TRBJ2-3	NA	TGCAGTGCTAGTTTTTACGGCCGGGGGTCCACAGATACGCAGTATTTT	CSASFYGRGSTDTQYF
TRBV2	14	many	TRBJ1-3	NA	TGTGCCAGCAGTGATTTTCGAGGTTCGAACACCATATATTTT	CASSDFRGSNTIYF
TRBV20-1	14	NA	TRBJ1-5	TRBD1	TGCAGTGTTGCGACAGGGGGTGAAGGACAGCCCCAGCATTTT	CSVATGGEGQPQHF
TRBV7-9	11	many	TRBJ2-7	NA	TGTGCCAGCAGCTTAGGGCCTGAGCAGTACTTC	CASSLGPEQYF
TRBV29-1	14	few	TRBJ2-2	NA	TGCAGCGTTGAAGGGAGAGGGACGGCCGGGGAGCTGTTTTTT	CSVEGRGTAGELFF
TRBV2	15	NA	TRBJ2-1	NA	TGTGCCAGCAAAGGGGCCCAATCCCTTACCAATGAGCAGTTCTTC	CASKGAQSLTNEQFF
TRBV10-3	15	NA	TRBJ2-7	NA	TGTGCCATCAGTGGTACTCTAGGGAAGACCTACGAGCAGTACTTC	CAISGTLGKTYEQYF
TRBV4-2	16	NA	TRBJ2-3	TRBD2	TGTGCCAGCAGCCTAGGGACTAGCGGACTCACAGATACGCAGTATTTT	CASSLGTSGLTDTQYF
TRBV7-9	12	many	TRBJ1-6	NA	TGTGCCAGCAGCTTGGGTTATTCACCCCTCCACTTT	CASSLGYSPLHF
TRBV7-2	14	few	TRBJ1-1	NA	TGTGCCAGCAGCTTGACTACAGGTGGCACTGAAGCTTTCTTT	CASSLTTGGTEAFF
TRBV7-9	14	many	TRBJ2-7	TRBD1	TGTGCCAGCAGCTGGGACAGGGCCTCCTACGAGCAGTACTTC	CASSWDRASYEQYF
TRBV6-2/TRBV6-3	14	many	TRBJ2-1	NA	TGTGCCAGCAGACCTAGGAGCTCCTACAATGAGCAGTTCTTC	CASRPRSSYNEQFF
TRBV27	13	few	TRBJ2-7	NA	TGTGCCAGCAGTTTTTGGCAGGGCTACGAGCAGTACTTC	CASSFWQGYEQYF
TRBV7-6	16	NA	TRBJ2-1	NA	TGTGCCAGCAGCCCGGAGGGGACTTCTATCTACAATGAGCAGTTCTTC	CASSPEGTSIYNEQFF
TRBV28	16	few	TRBJ1-2	NA	TGTGCCAGCAGCCTCCCGGATACAGTGCGGTTCTATGGCTACACCTTC	CASSLPDTVRFYGYTF
TRBV20-1	16	NA	TRBJ2-3	TRBD2	TGCAGTGCTAGAGATGGTAGCGGGGGGGATCCAGATACGCAGTATTTT	CSARDGSGGDPDTQYF
TRBV25-1	14	many	TRBJ1-2	NA	TGTGCCAGCAGAACAACAGGTGGCCACTATGGCTACACCTTC	CASRTTGGHYGYTF
TRBV5-1	14	many	TRBJ1-1	NA	TGCGCCAGCAGCCTCGCTGGGTTTGGCACTGAAGCTTTCTTT	CASSLAGFGTEAFF
TRBV24-1	16	few	TRBJ2-7	TRBD2	TGTGCCACCAGTGACGGGACTAGCGGGAGTTTAGGCGAGCAGTACTTC	CATSDGTSGSLGEQYF
TRBV9	16	NA	TRBJ2-3	NA	TGTGCCAGCAGCCCCTTAGCGTTTGAGAGCACAGATACGCAGTATTTT	CASSPLAFESTDTQYF
TRBV20-1	17	many	TRBJ2-1	TRBD2	TGCAGTGCTAGAGACTATAACGGGACTAGCGACCACAATGAGCAGTTCTTC	CSARDYNGTSDHNEQFF
TRBV7-9	14	NA	TRBJ2-1	TRBD1	TGTGCCAGCAGCTTTGGTAGGGGGCTGAGGGAGCAGTTCTTC	CASSFGRGLREQFF